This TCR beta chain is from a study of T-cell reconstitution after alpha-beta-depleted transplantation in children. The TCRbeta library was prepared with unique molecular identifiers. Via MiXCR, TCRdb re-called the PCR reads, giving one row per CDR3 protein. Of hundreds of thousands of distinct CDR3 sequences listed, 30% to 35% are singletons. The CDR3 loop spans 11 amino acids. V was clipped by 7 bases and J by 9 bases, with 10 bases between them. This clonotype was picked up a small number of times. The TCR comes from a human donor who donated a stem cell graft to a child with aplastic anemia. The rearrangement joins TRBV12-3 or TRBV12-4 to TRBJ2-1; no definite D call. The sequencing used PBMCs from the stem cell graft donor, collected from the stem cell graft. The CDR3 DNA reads TGTGCCAGCACCCAGATCGGTGAGCAGTTCTTC. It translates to CASTQIGEQFF.